This record looks at one T cell receptor (beta chain) sequence and its context. What antigen it recognizes has not been identified. Base qualities were left out, and no much larger clone turns up one base away. These data come from a study of blood T cell repertoires in COVID-19 (dated by TCRdb to about 2020). A note on the overall study: The collaborator samples originated in the United States, Italy and Spain and spanned the acute and convalescent phases of COVID-19. The samples were drawn from the first 160 participants of the ongoing ImmuneRACE study and from more than 1,000 subjects provided by 6 global collaborators. Nearly every sample came with metadata listing a de-identified subject ID, COVID-19 status, age in years and sex. Where available, HLA class I and class II types were obtained from metadata supplied by the sample provider rather than from assay-based typing. The repertoires were released in a freely available public database meant as a resource for research on the immune response to SARS-CoV-2. The prospective study material was composed of cDNA or gDNA derived from T cells, B-cell-depleted T cells, or PBMCs. The dataset comprised deeply sampled blood TCRbeta repertoires from subjects exposed to, actively infected with, or recovered from COVID-19.

TCRbeta CDR3 regions were amplified from genomic DNA by means of the immunoSEQ Assay, a bias-controlled multiplex PCR. Concerning the study's data processing: The number of nucleated cells in each sample was estimated from the amplification of reference gene primers within the assay. To quantify the absolute abundance of each unique TCRbeta CDR3 rearrangement, sequence reads were collapsed and filtered. Productive Simpson clonality was computed per sample as the square root of Simpson's diversity index over productive rearrangements. The table was pulled from immuneACCESS by TCRdb, which kept in-frame rearrangements only. Such tables lose some clones; where checked, under half of the loss comes from unresolved V genes, and the rest has no known cause. V and J calls and clone size follow that table, whereas D and trimming were derived from the DNA. In all, the sample holds some 170,000 clones, and around nine tenths of those were seen once. The top ten constitute 12% of the sample.

Overall study results and their limits: The quantity of clinical and demographic metadata differed by source and by participant and was supplied without curation.

Compared with germline, V lacks 0 bases and J lacks 3 bases; bases without a gene match: 4. The germline V gene specifies MNHGY as CDR1 and SVAAGI as CDR2. The CDR3 starts with the cysteine, ends with the phenylalanine, and has 16 residues. Left in the record is the CDR3 DNA by itself, 48 bases read in frame from the first base. At one collaborating source in Seattle, patients were enrolled during active infection and were followed longitudinally through the course of disease. Whole blood was collected in K2EDTA tubes by collaborating institutions according to the institutions' own protocols. For TCRbeta analysis, collaborators shipped samples as frozen whole blood, isolated PBMCs, or DNA extracted from either of those sample types.

The sample comprised peripheral blood. The TCR originated in a woman in her sixties or seventies with COVID-19, enrolled during active disease. The chain is made from TRBV6-9 and TRBJ2-7; a stretch of 11 junction bases matches TRBD1. The CDR3 reads as follows: CASSYSGDRGCYEQYF. The DNA sequence is as follows: TGTGCCAGCAGTTATTCGGGGGACAGGGGGTGCTACGAGCAGTACTTC.